A selection of T cell receptor beta chains follows, all from one sample in a study of control samples from healthy donors and cancer patients. The method was immunoSEQ multiplex PCR; TCRdb's version includes in-frame clones alone and lacks a portion of them. The sample lists around 110,000 clones, roughly 91% occurring once. The sequenced sample consisted of blood. These receptors all come from a woman aged 70-85 years in good health. Both conserved end residues are part of each CDR3. The D gene is left open where the match is weak. A row's size may be missing; if present it is once, few, many or a size class.

TRBJ2-1	.	TRBD1	TRBV10-3	CAIGQGQVSYNEQFF	TGTGCCATCGGCCAGGGACAGGTTTCCTACAATGAGCAGTTCTTC
TRBJ2-5	.	TRBD1	TRBV5-1	CASSPRDRLPLYQETQYF	TGCGCCAGCAGCCCCCGGGACAGGCTCCCCTTGTACCAAGAGACCCAGTACTTC
TRBJ1-3	.	.	TRBV5-1	CASSMKQGNSGNTIYF	TGCGCCAGCAGTATGAAACAGGGAAACTCTGGAAACACCATATATTTT
TRBJ2-5	.	TRBD2	TRBV4-1	CASSPGTSNLETQYF	TGCGCCAGCAGCCCCGGGACTAGTAACTTAGAGACCCAGTACTTC
TRBJ2-7	few	.	TRBV2	CASSEYLLPQYEQYF	TGTGCCAGCAGTGAATACCTTTTGCCCCAGTACGAGCAGTACTTC
TRBJ1-6	.	.	TRBV7-3	CASSLESSYNSPLHF	TGTGCCAGCAGCTTGGAGAGCTCCTATAATTCACCCCTCCACTTT
TRBJ1-1	few	.	TRBV4-1	CASSQNGFTEAFF	TGCGCCAGCAGCCAAAACGGTTTCACTGAAGCTTTCTTT
TRBJ2-5	.	TRBD1	TRBV27	CASSRTGGYYETQYF	TGTGCCAGCAGTCGGACAGGGGGATACTACGAGACCCAGTACTTC
TRBJ2-5	.	.	TRBV12-3/TRBV12-4	CASRVSETQYF	TGTGCCAGCAGGGTGTCGGAGACCCAGTACTTC
TRBJ1-6	.	.	TRBV19	CASSAAGDSPLHF	TGTGCCAGCTCGGCGGCAGGGGATTCACCCCTCCACTTT
TRBJ2-1	.	.	TRBV27	CASSLRGDSVREQFF	TGTGCCAGCAGTTTAAGGGGGGACTCGGTCCGTGAGCAGTTCTTC
TRBJ1-1	.	.	TRBV6-1	CASSENRVTEAFF	TGTGCCAGCAGTGAGAACAGGGTAACTGAAGCTTTCTTT
TRBJ1-4	.	.	TRBV7-9	CASSLGHGEKLFF	TGTGCCAGCAGCTTAGGGCACGGGGAAAAACTGTTTTTT
TRBJ2-5	.	TRBD1	TRBV7-7	CASSLDRDLGETQYF	TGTGCTAGCAGCTTAGACAGGGACCTTGGGGAGACCCAGTACTTC
TRBJ1-2	.	.	TRBV5-1	CASSLGTAEGYTF	TGCGCCAGCAGCTTGGGGACAGCGGAGGGCTACACCTTC
TRBJ1-1	.	.	TRBV27	CASTGEGTEAFF	TGTGCCAGCACTGGGGAGGGTACTGAAGCTTTCTTT
TRBJ1-2	few	.	TRBV6-6	CASSFTTGTGGYTF	TGTGCCAGCAGTTTCACAACAGGGACGGGTGGCTACACCTTC
TRBJ1-1	.	.	TRBV28	CASSLLAITEAFF	TGTGCCAGCAGTTTGCTTGCCATCACTGAAGCTTTCTTT
TRBJ2-7	.	.	TRBV7-9	CASSLGSYEQYF	TGTGCCAGCAGCCTCGGCTCCTACGAGCAGTACTTC
TRBJ2-1	.	.	TRBV11-3	CASSPQESSYNEQFF	TGTGCCAGCAGCCCACAGGAGAGCTCCTACAATGAGCAGTTCTTC
TRBJ2-7	.	.	TRBV7-9	CASSLGTAYEQYF	TGTGCCAGCAGCTTAGGGACAGCTTACGAGCAGTACTTC
TRBJ2-7	.	.	TRBV5-1	CASSPHPSVYEQYF	TGCGCCAGCAGCCCGCACCCTAGCGTCTACGAGCAGTACTTC
TRBJ2-1	.	TRBD1	TRBV7-2	CASSLVAGQGNEQFF	TGTGCCAGCAGCTTAGTCGCAGGACAGGGCAATGAGCAGTTCTTC
TRBJ2-3	.	.	TRBV1	CTSSPERETGGPDTQYF	TGCACCAGCAGCCCGGAACGGGAGACGGGTGGTCCAGATACGCAGTATTTT
TRBJ1-3	.	TRBD1	TRBV19	CASSVRGQGTGNTIYF	TGTGCCAGTAGTGTAAGGGGACAGGGCACTGGAAACACCATATATTTT
TRBJ1-5	.	TRBD1	TRBV28	CASSGTGNQPQHF	TGTGCCAGCAGTGGGACAGGGAATCAGCCCCAGCATTTT
TRBJ2-5	.	.	TRBV30	CAWRRKETQYF	TGTGCCTGGAGGAGGAAAGAGACCCAGTACTTC
TRBJ2-1	.	TRBD1	TRBV9	CASSLGQGWNEQFF	TGTGCCAGCAGCTTAGGACAGGGGTGGAATGAGCAGTTCTTC
TRBJ2-2	.	.	TRBV15	CATSRRGSNQRDTGELFF	TGTGCCACCAGCCGCCGCGGGTCCAACCAAAGGGACACCGGGGAGCTGTTTTTT
TRBJ2-5	.	TRBD2	TRBV24-1	CATSDSGTSGETQYF	TGTGCCACCAGTGACTCCGGGACTAGCGGGGAGACCCAGTACTTC
TRBJ1-5	few	.	TRBV6-5	CASSYTRSQPQHF	TGTGCCAGCAGTTACACTAGAAGCCAGCCCCAGCATTTT
TRBJ2-7	.	TRBD1	TRBV3-1/TRBV3-2	CASSRGGTGVKVYEQYF	TGTGCCAGCAGCCGGGGAGGGACAGGGGTAAAAGTCTACGAGCAGTACTTC
TRBJ1-6	.	.	TRBV24-1	CATSVEQGTYNSPLHF	TGTGCCACCAGTGTGGAACAGGGAACCTATAATTCACCCCTCCACTTT
TRBJ1-1	.	TRBD1	TRBV11-1	CASSPGTGEAFF	TGTGCCAGCAGCCCCGGGACAGGGGAAGCTTTCTTT
TRBJ1-1	.	.	TRBV3-1/TRBV3-2	CASSQDLGNTEAFF	TGTGCCAGCAGCCAAGACTTAGGGAACACTGAAGCTTTCTTT
TRBJ2-3	.	.	TRBV12-3/TRBV12-4	CASNQGPDTQYF	TGTGCCAGCAATCAGGGGCCAGATACGCAGTATTTT
TRBJ1-3	.	TRBD1	TRBV6-6	CASRTGGVNTIYF	TGTGCCAGCAGAACAGGGGGAGTAAACACCATATATTTT
TRBJ1-1	.	.	TRBV5-6	CASSPRWSSGTEAFF	TGTGCCAGCAGCCCAAGGTGGAGTTCGGGGACTGAAGCTTTCTTT
TRBJ2-7	.	TRBD1	TRBV19	CASSWGQGNEQYF	TGTGCCAGTAGCTGGGGACAGGGGAACGAGCAGTACTTC
TRBJ1-6	few	.	TRBV10-1	CASPGTVLSIYNSPLHF	TGCGCCAGCCCCGGGACGGTGCTTTCTATTTATAATTCACCCCTCCACTTT